Included here is one T cell receptor beta chain sequence, with context. The assay was immunoSEQ multiplex PCR, and TCRdb's table has in-frame clones only and misses some. The profile shows 150,000 or so clones, roughly 88% of them singletons. These data are taken from a study of blood T cell repertoires in COVID-19. About the research overall: Researchers got acute and convalescent COVID-19 samples from the United States, Italy and Spain. In each case, the material was cDNA or gDNA derived from T cells, B-cell-depleted T cells, or PBMCs.

This clonotype was obtained from a man between 18 and 35 years old with acute or convalescent COVID-19. Sequencing input: peripheral blood.

The CDR3 nucleotides are TGCGCCAGCGGCCTCGGACAGGGTTCACACTATGGCTACACCTTC. This gives the protein CASGLGQGSHYGYTF. The chain uses TRBV5-1 and TRBJ1-2; 8 bases agree with TRBD1. The V gene's germline CDR1 is SGHRS and CDR2 YFSETQ. Trimming took 7 bases from V and 3 from J; bases not matched to a gene: 11. The CDR3 loop spans 15 amino acids.